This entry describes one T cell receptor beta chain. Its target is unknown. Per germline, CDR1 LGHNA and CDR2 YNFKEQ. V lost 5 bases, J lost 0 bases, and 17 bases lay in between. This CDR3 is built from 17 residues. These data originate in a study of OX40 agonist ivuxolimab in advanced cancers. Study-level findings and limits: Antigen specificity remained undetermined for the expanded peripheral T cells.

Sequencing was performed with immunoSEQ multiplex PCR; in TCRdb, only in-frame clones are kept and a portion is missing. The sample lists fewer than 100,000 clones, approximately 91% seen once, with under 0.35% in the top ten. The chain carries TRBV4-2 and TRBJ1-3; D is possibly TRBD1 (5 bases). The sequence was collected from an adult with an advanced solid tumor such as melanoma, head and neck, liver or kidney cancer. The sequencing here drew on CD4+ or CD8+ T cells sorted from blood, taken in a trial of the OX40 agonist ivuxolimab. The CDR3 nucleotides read TGTGCCAGCAGCGTAGAGCTTCAGGGCTACTCTGGAAACACCATATATTTT. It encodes CASSVELQGYSGNTIYF.